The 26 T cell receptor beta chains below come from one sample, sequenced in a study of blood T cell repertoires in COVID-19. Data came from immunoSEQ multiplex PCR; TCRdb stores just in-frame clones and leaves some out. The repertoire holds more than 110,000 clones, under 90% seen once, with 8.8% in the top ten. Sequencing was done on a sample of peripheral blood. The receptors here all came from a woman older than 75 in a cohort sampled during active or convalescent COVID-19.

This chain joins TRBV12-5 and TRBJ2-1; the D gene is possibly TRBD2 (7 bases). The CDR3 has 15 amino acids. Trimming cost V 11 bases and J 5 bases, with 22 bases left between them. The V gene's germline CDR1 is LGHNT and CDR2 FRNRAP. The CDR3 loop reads CACALWGGANNEQFF. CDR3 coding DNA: TGTGCTTGTGCATTGTGGGGGGGGGCCAACAATGAGCAGTTCTTC.

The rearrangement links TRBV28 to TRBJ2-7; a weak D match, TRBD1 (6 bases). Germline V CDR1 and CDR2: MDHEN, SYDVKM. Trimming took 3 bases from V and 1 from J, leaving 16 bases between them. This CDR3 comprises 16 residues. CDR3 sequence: CASSFSLGTLSYEQYV. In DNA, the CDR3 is TGTGCCAGCAGTTTCTCCCTCGGGACACTTTCCTACGAGCAGTACGTC.

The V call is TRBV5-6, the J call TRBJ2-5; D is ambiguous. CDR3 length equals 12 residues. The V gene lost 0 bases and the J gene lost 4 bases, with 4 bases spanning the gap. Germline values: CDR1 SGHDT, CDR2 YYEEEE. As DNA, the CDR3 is TGTGCCAGCAGCTTGGACTTAGAGACCCAGTACTTC. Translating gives CASSLDLETQYF.

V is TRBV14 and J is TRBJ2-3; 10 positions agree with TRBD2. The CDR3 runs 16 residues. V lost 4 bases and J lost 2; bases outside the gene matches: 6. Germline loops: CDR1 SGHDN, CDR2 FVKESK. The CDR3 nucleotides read TGTGCCAGCAGCCCTGGACTAGCGGTGAACACAGATACGCAGTATTTT. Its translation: CASSPGLAVNTDTQYF. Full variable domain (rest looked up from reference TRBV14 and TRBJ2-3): EAGVTQFPSHSVIEKGQTVTLRCDPISGHDNLYWYRRVMGKEIKFLLHFVKESKQDESGMPNNRFLAERTGGTYSTLKVQPAELEDSGVYFCASSPGLAVNTDTQYFGPGTRLTVL.

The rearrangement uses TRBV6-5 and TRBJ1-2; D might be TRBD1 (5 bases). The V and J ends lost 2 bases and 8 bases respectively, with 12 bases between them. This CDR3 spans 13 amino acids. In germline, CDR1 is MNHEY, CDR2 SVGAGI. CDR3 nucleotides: TGTGCCAGCAGTTACACCGGCACAGGCGGCTACACCTTC. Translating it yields CASSYTGTGGYTF.

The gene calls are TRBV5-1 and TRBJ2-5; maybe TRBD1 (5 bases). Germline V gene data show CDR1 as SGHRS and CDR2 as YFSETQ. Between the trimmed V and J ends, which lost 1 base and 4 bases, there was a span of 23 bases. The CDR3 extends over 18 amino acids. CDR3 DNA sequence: TGCGCCAGCAGCTTGTATCTAACAGGAACAATCCCTGGAGAGACCCAGTACTTC. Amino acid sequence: CASSLYLTGTIPGETQYF.

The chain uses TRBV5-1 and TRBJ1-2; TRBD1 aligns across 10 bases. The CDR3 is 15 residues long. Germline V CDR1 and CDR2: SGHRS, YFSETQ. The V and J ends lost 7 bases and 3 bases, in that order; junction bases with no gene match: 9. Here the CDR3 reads CASGTGTGAYYGYTF. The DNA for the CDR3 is TGCGCCAGCGGCACCGGGACAGGGGCATACTATGGCTACACCTTC. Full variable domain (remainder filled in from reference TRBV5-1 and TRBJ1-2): KAGVTQTPRYLIKTRGQQVTLSCSPISGHRSVSWYQQTPGQGLQFLFEYFSETQRNKGNFPGRFSGRQFSNSRSEMNVSTLELGDSALYLCASGTGTGAYYGYTFGSGTRLTVV.

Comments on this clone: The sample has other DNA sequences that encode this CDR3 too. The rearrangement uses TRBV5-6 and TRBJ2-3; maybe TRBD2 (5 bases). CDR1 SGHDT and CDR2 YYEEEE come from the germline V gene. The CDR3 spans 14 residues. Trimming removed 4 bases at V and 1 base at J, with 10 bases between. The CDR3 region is CASSRRGGTDTQYF. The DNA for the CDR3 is TGTGCCAGCAGCCGCCGGGGAGGCACAGATACGCAGTATTTT.

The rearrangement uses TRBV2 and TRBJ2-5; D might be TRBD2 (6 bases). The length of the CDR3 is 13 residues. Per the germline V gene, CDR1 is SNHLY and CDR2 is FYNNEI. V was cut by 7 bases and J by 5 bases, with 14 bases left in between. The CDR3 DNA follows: TGTGCCAGCAAAGCGGGCAGGGTGGAGACCCAGTACTTC. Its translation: CASKAGRVETQYF.

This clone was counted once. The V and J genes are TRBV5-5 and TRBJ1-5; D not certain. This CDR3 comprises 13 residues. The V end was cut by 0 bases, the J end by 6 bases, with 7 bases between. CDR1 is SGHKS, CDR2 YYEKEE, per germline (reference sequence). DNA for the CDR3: TGTGCCAGCAGCTTGGCCGGTAGTCAGCCCCAGCATTTT. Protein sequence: CASSLAGSQPQHF.

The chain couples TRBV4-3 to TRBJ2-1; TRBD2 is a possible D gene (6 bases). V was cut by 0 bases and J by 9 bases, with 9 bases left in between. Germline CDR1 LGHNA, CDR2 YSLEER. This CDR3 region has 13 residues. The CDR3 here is CASSQEGGAEQFF. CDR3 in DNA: TGCGCCAGCAGCCAAGAAGGCGGGGCTGAGCAGTTCTTC.

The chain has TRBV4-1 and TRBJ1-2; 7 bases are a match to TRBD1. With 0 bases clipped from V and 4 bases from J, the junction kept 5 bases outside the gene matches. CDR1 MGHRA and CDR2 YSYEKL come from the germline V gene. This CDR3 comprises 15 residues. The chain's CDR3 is CASSQEGGRGYGYTF. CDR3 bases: TGCGCCAGCAGCCAAGAAGGGGGCCGGGGCTATGGCTACACCTTC.

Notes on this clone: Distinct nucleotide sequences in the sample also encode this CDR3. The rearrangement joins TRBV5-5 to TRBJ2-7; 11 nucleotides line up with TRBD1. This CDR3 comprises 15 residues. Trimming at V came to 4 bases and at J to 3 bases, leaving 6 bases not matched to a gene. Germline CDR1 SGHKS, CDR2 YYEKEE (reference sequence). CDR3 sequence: CASSLVGQGVYEQYF. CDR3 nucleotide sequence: TGTGCCAGCAGCCTGGTGGGACAGGGGGTCTACGAGCAGTACTTC.

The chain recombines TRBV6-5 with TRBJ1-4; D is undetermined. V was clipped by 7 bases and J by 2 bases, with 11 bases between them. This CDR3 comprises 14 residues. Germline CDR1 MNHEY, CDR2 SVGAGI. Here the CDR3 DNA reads TGTGCCAGCACGGAGGGAGGCACTAATGAAAAACTGTTTTTT. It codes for CASTEGGTNEKLFF.

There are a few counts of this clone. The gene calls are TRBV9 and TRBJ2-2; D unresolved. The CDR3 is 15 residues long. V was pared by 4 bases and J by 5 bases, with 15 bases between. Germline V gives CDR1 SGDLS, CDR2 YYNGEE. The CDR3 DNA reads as TGTGCCAGCAGCCCCAGACGGGTGCGGACCGGGGAGCTGTTTTTT. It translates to CASSPRRVRTGELFF.

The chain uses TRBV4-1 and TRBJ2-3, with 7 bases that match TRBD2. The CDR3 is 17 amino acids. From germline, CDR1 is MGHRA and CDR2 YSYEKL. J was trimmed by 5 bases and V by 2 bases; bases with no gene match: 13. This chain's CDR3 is CASSQQGGAGSRDTQYF. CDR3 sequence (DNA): TGCGCCAGCAGCCAACAGGGAGGGGCGGGGTCACGAGATACGCAGTATTTT.

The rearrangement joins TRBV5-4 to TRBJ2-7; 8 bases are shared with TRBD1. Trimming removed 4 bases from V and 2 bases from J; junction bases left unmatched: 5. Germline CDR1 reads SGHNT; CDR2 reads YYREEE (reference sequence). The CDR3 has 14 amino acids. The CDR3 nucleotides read TGTGCCAGCAGCCCGACAGGGGTTGCCTACGAGCAGTACTTC. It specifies CASSPTGVAYEQYF.

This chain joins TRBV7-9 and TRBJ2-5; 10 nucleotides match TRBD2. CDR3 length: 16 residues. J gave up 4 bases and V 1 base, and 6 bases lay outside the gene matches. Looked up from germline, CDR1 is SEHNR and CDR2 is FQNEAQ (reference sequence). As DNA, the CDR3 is TGTGCCAGCAGCTTAGGTCTAGCGGGGGCCCCAGAGACCCAGTACTTC. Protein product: CASSLGLAGAPETQYF.

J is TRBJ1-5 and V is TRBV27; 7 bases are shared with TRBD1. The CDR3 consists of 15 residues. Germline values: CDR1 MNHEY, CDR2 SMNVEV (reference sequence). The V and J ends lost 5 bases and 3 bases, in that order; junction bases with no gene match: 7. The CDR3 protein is CASSATGTVNQPQHF. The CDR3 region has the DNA TGTGCCAGCAGTGCCACCGGGACAGTCAATCAGCCCCAGCATTTT.

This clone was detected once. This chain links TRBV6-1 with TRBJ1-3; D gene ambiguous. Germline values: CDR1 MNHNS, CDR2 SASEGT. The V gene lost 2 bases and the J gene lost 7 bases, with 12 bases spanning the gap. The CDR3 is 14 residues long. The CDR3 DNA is TGTGCCAGCAGTGAACCGGGAGATACCAACACCATATATTTT. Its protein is CASSEPGDTNTIYF.

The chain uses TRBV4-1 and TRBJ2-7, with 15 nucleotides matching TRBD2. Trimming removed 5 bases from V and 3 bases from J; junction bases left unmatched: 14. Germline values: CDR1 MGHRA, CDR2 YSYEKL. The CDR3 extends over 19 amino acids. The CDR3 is CASSYAGLAGGSFYYEQYF. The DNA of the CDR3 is TGCGCCAGCAGCTATGCGGGACTAGCGGGGGGCTCGTTCTACTACGAGCAGTACTTC.

CDR3 nucleotide sequence: TGTGCCAGCAGCCTGGGACTAGCGGGCACAGATACGCAGTATTTT. This codes for CASSLGLAGTDTQYF. V and J are TRBV14 and TRBJ2-3; TRBD2 agrees at 11 bases. Germline V gene sequence: CDR1 SGHDN, CDR2 FVKESK. The CDR3 has 15 residues. V dropped 4 bases and J dropped 1; count of bases not matched to a gene: 1.

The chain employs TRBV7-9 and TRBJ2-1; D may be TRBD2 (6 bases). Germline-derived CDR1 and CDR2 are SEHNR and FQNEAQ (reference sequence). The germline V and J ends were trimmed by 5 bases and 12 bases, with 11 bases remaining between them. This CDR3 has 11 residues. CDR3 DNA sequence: TGTGCCAGCAGCCTGGCGGGGCGGCAGTTCTTC. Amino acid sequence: CASSLAGRQFF.

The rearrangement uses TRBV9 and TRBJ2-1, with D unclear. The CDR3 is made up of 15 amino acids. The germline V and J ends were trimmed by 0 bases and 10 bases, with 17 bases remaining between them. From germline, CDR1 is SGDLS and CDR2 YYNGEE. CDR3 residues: CASSVDYFLREEQFF. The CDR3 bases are TGTGCCAGCAGCGTAGATTACTTCCTGCGAGAGGAGCAGTTCTTC.

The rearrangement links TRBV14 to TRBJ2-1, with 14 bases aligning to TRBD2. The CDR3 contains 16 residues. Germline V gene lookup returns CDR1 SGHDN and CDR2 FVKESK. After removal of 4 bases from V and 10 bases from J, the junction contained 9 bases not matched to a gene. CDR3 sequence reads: CASSPLGLAGGWEQFF. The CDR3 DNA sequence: TGTGCCAGCAGCCCCCTCGGACTAGCGGGGGGTTGGGAGCAGTTCTTC.

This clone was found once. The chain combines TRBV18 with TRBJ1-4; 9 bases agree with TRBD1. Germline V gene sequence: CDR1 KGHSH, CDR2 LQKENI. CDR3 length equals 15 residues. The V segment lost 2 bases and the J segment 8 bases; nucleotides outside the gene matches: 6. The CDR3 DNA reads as TGTGCCAGCTCACCATACAGGGGGCTTGAGGAAAAACTGTTTTTT. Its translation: CASSPYRGLEEKLFF.